This TCR beta chain emerged from a study of monozygotic twins with inflammatory bowel disease. A total RNA quantity of roughly 3,400 ng went into each TCR library. Each UMI harboured a 6-nucleotide sample barcode and was appended via template switching. TCRdb re-called the 5' RACE reads and gives one entry per CDR3 protein, without DNA. The ten most abundant clones cover 2.4% of a sample with approximately 390,000 distinct CDR3 sequences. The CDR3 has 15 amino acids. The V gene's germline CDR1 is SGHDN and CDR2 FVKESK. The chain has TRBV14 and TRBJ1-2. Sequenced input: blood. This receptor was obtained from a human donor with ulcerative colitis or Crohn's disease, or a healthy co-twin of an affected twin (not recorded which). This CDR3 is CASSQDYGGGYGYTF.